These 15 T cell receptor beta chains were sequenced from one sample in a study of blood T cell repertoires in COVID-19. Produced via immunoSEQ multiplex PCR; TCRdb's table is partial and in-frame only. The table has 250,000 to 350,000 clones, 86% seen once. The sequenced sample was peripheral blood. Source of these receptors: a woman aged 25 to 45 who had recovered from COVID-19.

The J gene is TRBJ1-5, the V gene TRBV5-1; no clear D. The CDR3 length is 13 residues. Germline lookup yields CDR1 SGHRS and CDR2 YFSETQ. V was clipped by 0 bases and J by 11 bases, with 12 bases between them. Here the CDR3 DNA reads TGCGCCAGCAGCTTGGGGTCGGGAGGGACCCAGCATTTT. Translated, it gives CASSLGSGGTQHF. The full variable domain, rest sourced from reference TRBV5-1 and TRBJ1-5, is KAGVTQTPRYLIKTRGQQVTLSCSPISGHRSVSWYQQTPGQGLQFLFEYFSETQRNKGNFPGRFSGRQFSNSRSEMNVSTLELGDSALYLCASSLGSGGTQHFGDGTRLSIL.

The rearrangement uses TRBV6-5 and TRBJ1-1; D perhaps matches TRBD1 (5 bases). Trimming removed 8 bases at V and 5 bases at J, with 12 bases between. From germline, CDR1 is MNHEY and CDR2 SVGAGI. CDR3 length: 12 amino acids. The CDR3 nucleotides read TGTGCCAGCGGGTCAGGGTTTACTGAAGCTTTCTTT. Translated, it gives CASGSGFTEAFF.

The V gene is TRBV19, the J gene TRBJ1-5, with D perhaps matching TRBD1 (5 bases). Germline V CDR1 and CDR2: LNHDA, SQIVND (reference sequence). The CDR3 is 16 residues long. The ends were cut back, 3 bases at V and 1 base at J, with 13 bases in the middle. CDR3 sequence reads: CASSISGGRSNQPQHF. In nucleotides, the CDR3 is TGTGCCAGTAGTATCTCGGGGGGACGGAGCAATCAGCCCCAGCATTTT.

The chain joins TRBV28 to TRBJ1-3; D not certain. V dropped 6 bases and J dropped 0 bases, with 12 bases sitting between them. The V gene's germline CDR1 is MDHEN and CDR2 SYDVKM. The CDR3 is made up of 15 amino acids. The CDR3 bases are TGTGCCAGCAGACCACAGAAACGCTCTGGAAACACCATATATTTT. Protein product: CASRPQKRSGNTIYF.

In nucleotides, the CDR3 is TGTGCCAGCCGACTGGGGGGGACAAGGACGGATACGCAGTATTTT. It specifies CASRLGGTRTDTQYF. The chain links TRBV19 to TRBJ2-3, with D perhaps TRBD2 (7 bases). The CDR3 is 15 amino acids. Trimming pared 9 bases from V and 6 bases from J, leaving 22 bases between. Looked up from germline, CDR1 is LNHDA and CDR2 is SQIVND (reference sequence).

This rearrangement joins TRBV7-8 to TRBJ2-5; perhaps TRBD1 as D (5 bases). The CDR3 extends over 15 amino acids. V gave up 4 bases and J gave up 5 bases, with 17 bases separating them. Looked up from germline, CDR1 is SGHVS and CDR2 is FQNEAQ. Here the CDR3 reads CASSSRQPRLETQYF. CDR3 DNA: TGTGCCAGCAGCTCTCGACAGCCGAGGTTGGAGACCCAGTACTTC.

This clone was detected a few times. The chain recombines TRBV7-2 with TRBJ1-6; D is ambiguous. This CDR3 has 14 amino acids. Germline values: CDR1 SGHTA, CDR2 FQGNSA. The ends were cut back, 2 bases at V and 8 bases at J, with 10 bases in the middle. CDR3 bases: TGTGCCAGCAGCTTACGCATGAGCGATTCACCCCTCCACTTT. This translates into CASSLRMSDSPLHF. Full variable domain (remainder filled in from reference TRBV7-2 and TRBJ1-6): GAGVSQSPSNKVTEKGKDVELRCDPISGHTALYWYRQSLGQGLEFLIYFQGNSAPDKSGLPSDRFSAERTGGSVSTLTIQRTQQEDSAVYLCASSLRMSDSPLHFGNGTRLTVT.

The chain combines TRBV5-1 with TRBJ1-5; the D gene is possibly TRBD1 (5 bases). Trimming took off 0 bases at V and 10 bases at J, with 11 bases between the two ends. Germline-derived CDR1 and CDR2 are SGHRS and YFSETQ. This CDR3 region has 13 residues. CDR3 residues: CASSLGGSQPQHF. In DNA, the CDR3 is TGCGCCAGCAGCTTGGGGGGCTCCCAACCCCAGCATTTT.

This clone was recorded a few times. J is TRBJ2-2 and V is TRBV14; D perhaps matches TRBD2 (5 bases). Germline V gene lookup returns CDR1 SGHDN and CDR2 FVKESK. This CDR3 is 16 amino acids long. V lost 0 bases to trimming and J lost 1 base, with 9 bases between them. Written as DNA, the CDR3 is TGTGCCAGCAGCCAAGACCGAAGCGGGAACACCGGGGAGCTGTTTTTT. Translation: CASSQDRSGNTGELFF.

The rearrangement joins TRBV7-3 to TRBJ2-3, with 8 bases identical to TRBD2. The CDR3 consists of 14 residues. Germline V gene data show CDR1 as SGHTA and CDR2 as FQGTGA. V lost 5 bases to trimming and J lost 2 bases; unmatched junction nucleotides: 3. CDR3 sequence: CASSPGLDTDTQYF. In nucleotides, the CDR3 is TGTGCCAGCAGCCCGGGACTAGACACAGATACGCAGTATTTT.

The V and J genes are TRBV9 and TRBJ2-1, with D tentatively TRBD1 (5 bases). The germline V gene has CDR1 SGDLS and CDR2 YYNGEE. V gave up 1 base and J gave up 9 bases, with 17 bases separating them. CDR3 length: 15 residues. The CDR3: CASSVQGRVFGEQFF. CDR3 coding DNA: TGTGCCAGCAGCGTACAGGGCCGGGTTTTTGGTGAGCAGTTCTTC.

The CDR3 region has the DNA TGCAGTGCTAGTAGAATGGGACAGTGGGCCGAAAAACTGTTTTTT. Translated, it gives CSASRMGQWAEKLFF. V usage is TRBV20-1 and J usage is TRBJ1-4, with TRBD1 identical over 7 bases. The germline CDR1 and CDR2 sequences are DFQATT and SNEGSKA (reference sequence). Trimming at V came to 3 bases and at J to 8 bases, leaving 12 bases not matched to a gene. The CDR3 sequence is 15 residues long.

This sequence joins TRBV6-6 and TRBJ2-7, with D possibly matching TRBD1 (5 bases). Trimming took off 7 bases at V and 4 bases at J, with 14 bases between the two ends. The CDR3 contains 13 residues. Germline-derived CDR1 and CDR2 are MNHNY and SVGAGI (reference sequence). CDR3 sequence (DNA): TGTGCCAGCAAACCGATCCAGGGTTACGAGCAGTACTTC. The encoded protein is CASKPIQGYEQYF.

The chain combines TRBV5-4 with TRBJ2-7, with D tentatively TRBD1 (6 bases). Trimming cost V 2 bases and J 6 bases, with 12 bases left between them. The germline gives CDR1 SGHNT, CDR2 YYREEE (reference sequence). The CDR3 is 13 residues long. As DNA, the CDR3 is TGTGCCAGCAGCTTAACAGGGTCGGCCGAGCAGTACTTC. Protein: CASSLTGSAEQYF.

V and J are TRBV6-5 and TRBJ2-5; 12 positions agree with TRBD2. The CDR3 is 15 amino acids. V gave up 6 bases and J gave up 5 bases; unmatched junction bases: 7. Per germline, CDR1 MNHEY and CDR2 SVGAGI. DNA for the CDR3: TGTGCCAGCAGGATGGGGACTAGCGGGTCGGAGACCCAGTACTTC. It is translated as CASRMGTSGSETQYF.